This TCR beta chain was observed in a study of metastatic and nonmetastatic thyroid tumors. On the study more broadly: Comparative analysis of repertoires was undertaken across blood and tumor or nodule tissue obtained from malignant and benign thyroid patients. Study-wide findings and caveats: Compared with benign nodules, malignant thyroid tumors were reported to have significantly higher TCR beta diversity in both blood and tumor.

Ahead of thyroid surgery, no patient had received treatment of any kind. On this clone itself: As yet, its antigen is unknown.

TCRdb recomputed clones from the PCR reads via MiXCR. The data hold tens of thousands of clones, with 25% to 35% observed a single time. CDR1 and CDR2 from the germline V gene are SGHDT and YYEEEE. The CDR3 runs to 18 residues. With 2 bases removed from V and 3 bases from J, the gap between germline ends came to 21 bases. The V and J genes are TRBV5-6 and TRBJ1-5; weak D call: TRBD1 (5 bases). This clonotype was sampled from a female donor with papillary thyroid cancer or a benign thyroid nodule (not recorded which). Some clones in this sample may be carry-over from other donors' samples. The specimen sequenced was blood. The CDR3: CASSFWAALGRINQPQHF. The DNA of the CDR3 is TGTGCCAGCAGCTTTTGGGCCGCTTTGGGACGTATCAATCAGCCCCAGCATTTT.